This record looks at one TCR beta chain sequence and its context. Its antigen is still unknown. The input lacks base qualities; no much larger clone sits a single base away. The sample is drawn from a study of T cell responses to AZD1222 COVID-19 vaccine (dated by TCRdb to the early 2020s). Some background on the complete study: Because spike-specific TCR depth and breadth did not differ between the two schedules, AZD1222 recipients who got a second dose at roughly 4 weeks were pooled with those who got a second dose at roughly 12 weeks. TCR sequencing was performed for approximately 240 trial participants, of whom 207 were given two doses of AZD1222 and some 26 were given two doses of MenACWY control vaccine. Enrollment into the trials was organized by age into subgroups of 18-55, 56-69 and 70-plus years, and those subgroups contained around 150, 28 and 57 TCR-sequenced participants, respectively. The study at large found these results: After two AZD1222 doses, both the breadth and the depth of spike-specific TCRs were significantly higher than at day 0 and than in MenACWY recipients. Nearly half of unique spike-specific TCRs reportedly recognized epitopes outside regions mutated in the B.1.351 and B.1.1.7 variants. The 56-69-year group was small, and its depth increase did not reach significance, likely because of low power. Participants were mostly white British, with more females than males. The authors suggested clonal diversity may have been underestimated. The whole spike protein was spanned by vaccine-associated CD4 TCRs, and dominant responses were seen in regions 160-218 and 743-854. No day 14 peak-response samples were available, so repertoires were characterized only after the peak T cell response. Only five to seven AZD1222 recipients were SARS-CoV-2 seropositive at baseline, limiting conclusions about previously exposed vaccinees.

At the junction V is shortened by 2 bases and J by 7 bases, with 9 bases in between. The CDR3 runs 13 amino acids, cysteine and phenylalanine included. Only the CDR3 region is kept as DNA, spanning 39 bases read in frame from base 1. Based on the germline V gene, the CDR1 and CDR2 sequences are SGHTA and FQGNSA. The CDR3 regions of human TCRbeta chains were subjected to immunosequencing. As for how the authors treated the data: Repertoire TCRs were matched against a reference library of SARS-CoV-2-specific TCRs generated with the MIRA antigen-specificity platform. Breadth was defined as the fraction of unique TCRs that were SARS-CoV-2-associated, and depth was defined as the fraction of total T cells that were SARS-CoV-2-associated. Using the MIRA data, each spike-specific TCR was mapped to the spike region that the TCR reacts to and placed in a CD4 or CD8 class. Log10-transformed breadth and depth values were compared by one-way ANOVA with Sidak's multiple comparisons tests. TCRdb took this table from immuneACCESS and kept in-frame rearrangements with V and J called. Such tables lack part of the clones; where checked against another copy, unresolved V genes explain under half of the gap, and the rest is unexplained. V and J calls and clone size follow that table, whereas D and trimming were derived from the DNA. The sample table contains roughly 170,000 clones; only one count was recorded for about 91% of them. Approximately 0.5% of the sample is taken by the ten largest.

This specimen's time point label, interpreted: baseline before first vaccination. The vaccinee samples were drawn from two UK trials, COV001 and COV002, one of which was a single-blind randomized controlled phase 2/3 trial testing AZD1222 (ChAdOx1 nCoV-19) in healthy adults. For TCRbeta chain sequencing, PBMC samples were collected from trial participants at day 0 and at day 28 after the second dose. The TCR sequence derives from an adult in good health. The sample in question was peripheral blood, obtained on day 0 of AZD1222 vaccination. The chain couples TRBV7-2 to TRBJ2-1; there is no confident call for the D gene. The CDR3 is CASSLSMWNEQFF. The nucleotide sequence reads as follows: TGTGCCAGCAGCTTATCGATGTGGAATGAGCAGTTCTTC.